The clone carrying this T cell receptor beta chain showed up many times. These data originate in a study of CD8 T cells in ankylosing spondylitis. This CDR3 comprises 14 residues. Germline-derived CDR1 and CDR2 are SGHRS and YFSETQ. J lost 4 bases, V lost 5 bases, and 4 bases had no gene match. MiXCR, run by TCRdb on the 5' RACE reads, gives a single entry per CDR3 protein. The sample has 150,000 to 200,000 distinct CDR3 sequences; around 18% are singletons. The genes are TRBV5-1 and TRBJ2-2, with TRBD1 matching over 8 bases. This sequence was found in a male donor with ankylosing spondylitis or in good health (not recorded which). The specimen sequenced was blood, either unsorted or a sorted T cell fraction (not recorded which). The CDR3 is CASSVDRGTGELFF. CDR3 nucleotides: TGCGCCAGCAGTGTTGACAGGGGCACCGGGGAGCTGTTTTTT.